This T cell receptor (beta chain) was captured in a study of molecular identifiers for immune sequencing clone quantification. General observations from the study: Highly expanded clone sizes could be underestimated by identical TCR molecules that share a barcode.

Previously reported methods and listed TCR primers produced the bulk TCR libraries. In TCRdb, the PCR reads were re-called with MiXCR into one record per CDR3 protein. The sample has 100,000 or so distinct CDR3 sequences; roughly 23% are singletons. This CDR3 region has 17 residues. V lost 0 bases and J lost 8, with 21 bases in between. CDR1 and CDR2 from the germline V gene are SGHRS and YFSETQ. This clonotype was recorded many times. Its cognate antigen is unknown. Libraries for naive CD8 T cells, which were made from approximately 22,000 to 940,000 sorted cells, drew on 10%, 30% or 50% of the RNA. The specimen sequenced was naive CD8+ T cells from blood, with Jurkat cell RNA spiked in. Subset reported: FACS-sorted CD8+CD4-CCR7+CD45RA+ naive T cells. The TCR sequence derives from a human donor in good health. Some libraries in this study had Jurkat cell RNA spiked in. V usage is TRBV5-1 and J usage is TRBJ2-4; maybe TRBD2 (6 bases). CDR3 DNA: TGCGCCAGCAGCTTGGAAGCCGTAGCGGTTCAGGCAGACATTCAGTACTTC. Its translation is CASSLEAVAVQADIQYF.